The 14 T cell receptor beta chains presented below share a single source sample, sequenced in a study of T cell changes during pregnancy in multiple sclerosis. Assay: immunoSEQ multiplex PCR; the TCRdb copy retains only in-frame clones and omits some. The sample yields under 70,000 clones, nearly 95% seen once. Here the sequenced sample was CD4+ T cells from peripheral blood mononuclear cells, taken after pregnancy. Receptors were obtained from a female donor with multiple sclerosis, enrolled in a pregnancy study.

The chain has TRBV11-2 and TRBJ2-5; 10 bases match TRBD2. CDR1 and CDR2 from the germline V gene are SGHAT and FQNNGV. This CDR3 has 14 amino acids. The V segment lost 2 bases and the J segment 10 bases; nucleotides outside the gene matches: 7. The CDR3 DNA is TGTGCCAGCAGCTTATCTAGCGGGAGAGGGCTCCAGTACTTC. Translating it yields CASSLSSGRGLQYF.

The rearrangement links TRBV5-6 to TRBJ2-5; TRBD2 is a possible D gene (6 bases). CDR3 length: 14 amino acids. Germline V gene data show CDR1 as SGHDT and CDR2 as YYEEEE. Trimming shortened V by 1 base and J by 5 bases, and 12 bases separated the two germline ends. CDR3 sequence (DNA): TGTGCCAGCAGCTTGCCGGGAGTTAGGGAGACCCAGTACTTC. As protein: CASSLPGVRETQYF.

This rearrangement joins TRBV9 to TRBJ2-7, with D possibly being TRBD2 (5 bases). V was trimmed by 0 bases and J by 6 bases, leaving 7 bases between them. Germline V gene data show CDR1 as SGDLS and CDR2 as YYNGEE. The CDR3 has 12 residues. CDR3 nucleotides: TGTGCCAGCAGCGTAGGTGAGGGCGAGCAGTACTTC. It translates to CASSVGEGEQYF.

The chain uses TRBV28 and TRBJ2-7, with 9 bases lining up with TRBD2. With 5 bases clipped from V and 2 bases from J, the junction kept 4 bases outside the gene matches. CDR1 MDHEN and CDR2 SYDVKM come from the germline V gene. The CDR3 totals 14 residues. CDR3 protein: CASSTSGPPYEQYF. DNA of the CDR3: TGTGCCAGCAGTACTAGCGGGCCGCCCTACGAGCAGTACTTC. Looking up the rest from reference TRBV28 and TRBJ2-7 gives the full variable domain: DVKVTQSSRYLVKRTGEKVFLECVQDMDHENMFWYRQDPGLGLRLIYFSYDVKMKEKGDIPEGYSVSREKKERFSLILESASTNQTSMYLCASSTSGPPYEQYFGPGTRLTVT.

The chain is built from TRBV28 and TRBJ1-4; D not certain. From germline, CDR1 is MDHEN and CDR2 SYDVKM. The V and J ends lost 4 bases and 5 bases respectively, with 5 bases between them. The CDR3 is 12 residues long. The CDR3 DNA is TGTGCCAGCAGTTCGGTAAATGAAAAACTGTTTTTT. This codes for CASSSVNEKLFF.

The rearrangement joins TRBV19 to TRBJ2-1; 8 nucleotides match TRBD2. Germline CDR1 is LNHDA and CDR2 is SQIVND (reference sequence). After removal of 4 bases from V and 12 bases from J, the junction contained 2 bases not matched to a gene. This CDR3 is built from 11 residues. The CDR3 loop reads CASSTGLAQFF. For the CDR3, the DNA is TGTGCCAGTAGTACCGGACTAGCGCAGTTCTTC.

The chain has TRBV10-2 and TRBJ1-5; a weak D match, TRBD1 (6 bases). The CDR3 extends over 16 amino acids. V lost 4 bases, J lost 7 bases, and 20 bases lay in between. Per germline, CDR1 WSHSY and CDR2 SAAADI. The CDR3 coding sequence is TGCGCCAGCAGTGTTTCCGGGACCCCCAGGGGACAGCCCCAGCATTTT. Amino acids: CASSVSGTPRGQPQHF.

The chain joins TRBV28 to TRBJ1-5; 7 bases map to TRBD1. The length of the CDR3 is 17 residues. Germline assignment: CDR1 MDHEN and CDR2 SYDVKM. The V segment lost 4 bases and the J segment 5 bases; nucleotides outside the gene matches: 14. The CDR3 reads CASSSNHVTGIDQPQHF. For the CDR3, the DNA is TGTGCCAGCAGTTCCAATCACGTGACAGGGATCGATCAGCCCCAGCATTTT.

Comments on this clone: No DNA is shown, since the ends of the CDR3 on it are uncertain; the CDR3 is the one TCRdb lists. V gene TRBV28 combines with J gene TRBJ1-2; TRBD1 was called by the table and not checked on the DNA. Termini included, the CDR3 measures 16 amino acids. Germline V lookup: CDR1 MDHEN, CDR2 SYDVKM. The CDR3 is CASSFGEGYRGQGYTF.

CDR3 sequence reads: CASSGDLFPEAFF. The CDR3 coding sequence is TGTGCCAGCTCGGGGGACCTTTTTCCTGAAGCTTTCTTT. The chain uses TRBV6-1 and TRBJ1-1; TRBD1 might be the D (5 bases). The CDR3 has 13 amino acids. The V and J ends lost 8 bases and 6 bases respectively, with 16 bases between them. Germline CDR1 and CDR2: MNHNS and SASEGT.

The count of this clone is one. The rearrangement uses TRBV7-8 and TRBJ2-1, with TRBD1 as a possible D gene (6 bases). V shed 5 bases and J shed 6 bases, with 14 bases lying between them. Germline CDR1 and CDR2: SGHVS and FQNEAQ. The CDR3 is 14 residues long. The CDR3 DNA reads TGTGCCAGCAGCCGGACGGGGACAAGCAATGAGCAGTTCTTC. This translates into CASSRTGTSNEQFF.

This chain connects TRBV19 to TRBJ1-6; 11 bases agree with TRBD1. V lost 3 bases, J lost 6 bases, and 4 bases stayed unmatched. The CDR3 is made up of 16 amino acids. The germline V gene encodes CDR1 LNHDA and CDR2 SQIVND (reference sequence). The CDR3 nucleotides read TGTGCCAGTAGTATTGGACAGGGGGCAGGTAATTCACCCCTCCACTTT. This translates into CASSIGQGAGNSPLHF.

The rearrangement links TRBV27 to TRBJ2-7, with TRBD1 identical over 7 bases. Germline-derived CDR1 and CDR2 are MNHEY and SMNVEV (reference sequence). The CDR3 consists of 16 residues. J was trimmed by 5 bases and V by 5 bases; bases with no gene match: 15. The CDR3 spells CASSPQIRQGINEQYF. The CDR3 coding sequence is TGTGCCAGCAGTCCTCAAATCCGACAGGGCATAAACGAGCAGTACTTC.

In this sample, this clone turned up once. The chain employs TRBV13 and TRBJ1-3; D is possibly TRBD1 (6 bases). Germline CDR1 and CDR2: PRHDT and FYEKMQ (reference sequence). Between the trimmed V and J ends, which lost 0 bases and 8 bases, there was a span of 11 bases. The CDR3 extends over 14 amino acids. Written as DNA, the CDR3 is TGTGCCAGCAGCTTAGGGAGCAGGGGAGACACCATATATTTT. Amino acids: CASSLGSRGDTIYF. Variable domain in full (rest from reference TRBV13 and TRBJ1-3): AAGVIQSPRHLIKEKRETATLKCYPIPRHDTVYWYQQGPGQDPQFLISFYEKMQSDKGSIPDRFSAQQFSDYHSELNMSSLELGDSALYFCASSLGSRGDTIYFGEGSWLTVV.